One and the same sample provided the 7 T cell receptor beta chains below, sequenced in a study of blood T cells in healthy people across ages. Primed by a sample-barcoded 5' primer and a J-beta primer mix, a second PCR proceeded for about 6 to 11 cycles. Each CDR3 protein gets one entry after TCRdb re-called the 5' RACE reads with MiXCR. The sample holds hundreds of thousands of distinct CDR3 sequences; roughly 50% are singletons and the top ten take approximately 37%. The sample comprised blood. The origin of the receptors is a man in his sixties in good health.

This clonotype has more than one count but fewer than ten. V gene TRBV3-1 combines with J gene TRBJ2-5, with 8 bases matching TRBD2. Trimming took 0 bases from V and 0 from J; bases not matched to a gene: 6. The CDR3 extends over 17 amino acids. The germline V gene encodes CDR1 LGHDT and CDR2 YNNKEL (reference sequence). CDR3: CASSQESSGEYQETQYF. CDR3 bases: TGTGCCAGCAGCCAAGAGAGTAGCGGGGAGTACCAAGAGACCCAGTACTTC.

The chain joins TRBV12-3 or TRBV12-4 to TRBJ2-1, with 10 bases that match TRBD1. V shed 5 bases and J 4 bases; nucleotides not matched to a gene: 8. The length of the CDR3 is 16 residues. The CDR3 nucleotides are TGTGCCAGCAGTCCTACCCCGGGACAGGGGTACAATGAGCAGTTCTTC. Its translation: CASSPTPGQGYNEQFF.

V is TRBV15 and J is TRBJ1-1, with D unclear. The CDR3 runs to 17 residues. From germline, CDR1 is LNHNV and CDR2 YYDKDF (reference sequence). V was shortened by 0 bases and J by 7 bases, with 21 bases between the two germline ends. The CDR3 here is CATSRDLTTIYSIEAFF. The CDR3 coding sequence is TGTGCCACCAGCAGAGATTTGACGACCATTTACTCCATTGAAGCTTTCTTT.

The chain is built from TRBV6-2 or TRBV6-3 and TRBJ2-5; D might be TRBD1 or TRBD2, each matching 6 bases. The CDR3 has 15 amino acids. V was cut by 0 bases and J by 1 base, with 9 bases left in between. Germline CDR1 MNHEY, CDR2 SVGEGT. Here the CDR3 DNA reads TGTGCCAGCAGTTACTCACCGGGGGCCCAAGAGACCCAGTACTTC. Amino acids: CASSYSPGAQETQYF.

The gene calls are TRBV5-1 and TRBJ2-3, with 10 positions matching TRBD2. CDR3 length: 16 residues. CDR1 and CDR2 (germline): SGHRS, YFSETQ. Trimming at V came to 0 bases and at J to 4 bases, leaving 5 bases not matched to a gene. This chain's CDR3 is CASSLGPSGGSDTQYF. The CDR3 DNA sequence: TGCGCCAGCAGCTTGGGGCCTAGCGGGGGATCAGATACGCAGTATTTT.

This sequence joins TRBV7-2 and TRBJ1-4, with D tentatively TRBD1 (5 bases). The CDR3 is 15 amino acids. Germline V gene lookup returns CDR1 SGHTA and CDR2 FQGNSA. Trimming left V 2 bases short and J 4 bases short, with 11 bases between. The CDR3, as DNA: TGTGCCAGCAGCTTACGGGGACTGAATAATGAAAAACTGTTTTTT. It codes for CASSLRGLNNEKLFF. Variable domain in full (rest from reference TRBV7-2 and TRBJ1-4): GAGVSQSPSNKVTEKGKDVELRCDPISGHTALYWYRQSLGQGLEFLIYFQGNSAPDKSGLPSDRFSAERTGGSVSTLTIQRTQQEDSAVYLCASSLRGLNNEKLFFGSGTQLSVL.

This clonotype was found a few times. The CDR3 here is CASSAVTSGGAFF. DNA for the CDR3: TGCGCCAGCAGCGCGGTGACTAGCGGGGGTGCGTTCTTC. This rearrangement joins TRBV5-1 to TRBJ2-1, with TRBD2 matching over 12 bases. Germline values: CDR1 SGHRS, CDR2 YFSETQ. The CDR3 contains 13 residues. V was clipped by 4 bases and J by 15 bases; unmatched bases: 8.